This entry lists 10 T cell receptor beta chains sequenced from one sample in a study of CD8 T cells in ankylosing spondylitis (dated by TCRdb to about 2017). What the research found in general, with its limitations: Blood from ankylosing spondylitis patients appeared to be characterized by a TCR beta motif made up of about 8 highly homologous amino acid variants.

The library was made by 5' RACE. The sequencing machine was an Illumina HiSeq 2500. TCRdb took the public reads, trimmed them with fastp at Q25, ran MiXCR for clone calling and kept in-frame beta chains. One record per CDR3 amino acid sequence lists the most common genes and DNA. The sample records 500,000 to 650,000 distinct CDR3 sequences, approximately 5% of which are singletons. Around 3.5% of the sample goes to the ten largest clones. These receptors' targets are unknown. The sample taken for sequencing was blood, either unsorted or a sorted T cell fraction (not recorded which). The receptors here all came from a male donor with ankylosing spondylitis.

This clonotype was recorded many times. CDR3 DNA: TGCAGCGTTGTAGGGGGCCACTTTTCCTACGAGCAGTACTTC. Protein sequence: CSVVGGHFSYEQYF. V is TRBV29-1 and J is TRBJ2-7; 7 positions match TRBD1. Germline CDR1 SQVTM, CDR2 ANQGSEA. V was pared by 4 bases and J by 1 base, with 7 bases of the junction left unmatched. This CDR3 has 14 amino acids.

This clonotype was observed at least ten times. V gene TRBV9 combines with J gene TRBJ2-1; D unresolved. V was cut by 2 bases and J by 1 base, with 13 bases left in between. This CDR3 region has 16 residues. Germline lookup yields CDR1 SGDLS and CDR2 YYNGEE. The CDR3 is CASSVLGLGSYNEQFF. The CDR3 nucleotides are TGTGCCAGCAGCGTCCTAGGGTTAGGGTCCTACAATGAGCAGTTCTTC.

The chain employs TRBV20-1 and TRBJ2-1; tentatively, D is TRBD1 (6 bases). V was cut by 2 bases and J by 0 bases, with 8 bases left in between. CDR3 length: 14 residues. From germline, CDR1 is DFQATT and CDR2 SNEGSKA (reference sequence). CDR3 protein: CSARFRGSYNEQFF. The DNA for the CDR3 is TGCAGTGCTAGATTCAGGGGCTCCTACAATGAGCAGTTCTTC.

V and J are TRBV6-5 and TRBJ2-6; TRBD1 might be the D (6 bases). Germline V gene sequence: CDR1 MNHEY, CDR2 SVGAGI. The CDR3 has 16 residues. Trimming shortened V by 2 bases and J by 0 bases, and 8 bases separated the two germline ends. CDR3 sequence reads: CASSYGDTSGANVLTF. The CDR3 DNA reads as TGTGCCAGCAGTTACGGGGACACCTCTGGGGCCAACGTCCTGACTTTC.

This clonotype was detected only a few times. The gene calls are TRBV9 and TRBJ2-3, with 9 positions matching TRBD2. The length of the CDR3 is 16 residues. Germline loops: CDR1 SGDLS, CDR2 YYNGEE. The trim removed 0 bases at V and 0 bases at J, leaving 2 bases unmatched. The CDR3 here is CASSVERGVSTDTQYF. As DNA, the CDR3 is TGTGCCAGCAGCGTAGAGCGGGGGGTTAGCACAGATACGCAGTATTTT.

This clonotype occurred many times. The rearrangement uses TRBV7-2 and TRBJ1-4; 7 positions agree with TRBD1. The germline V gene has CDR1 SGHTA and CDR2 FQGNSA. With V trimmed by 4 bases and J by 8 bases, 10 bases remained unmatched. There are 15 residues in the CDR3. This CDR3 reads CASSSGQELEEKLFF. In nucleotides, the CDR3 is TGTGCCAGCAGCTCAGGACAGGAGCTCGAAGAAAAACTGTTTTTT.

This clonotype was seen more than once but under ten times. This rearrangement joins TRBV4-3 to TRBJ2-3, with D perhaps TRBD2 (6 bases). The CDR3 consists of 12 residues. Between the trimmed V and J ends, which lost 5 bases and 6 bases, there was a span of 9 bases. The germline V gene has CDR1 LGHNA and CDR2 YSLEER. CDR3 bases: TGCGCCAGCAGCACAAGCGGGGATACGCAGTATTTT. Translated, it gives CASSTSGDTQYF.

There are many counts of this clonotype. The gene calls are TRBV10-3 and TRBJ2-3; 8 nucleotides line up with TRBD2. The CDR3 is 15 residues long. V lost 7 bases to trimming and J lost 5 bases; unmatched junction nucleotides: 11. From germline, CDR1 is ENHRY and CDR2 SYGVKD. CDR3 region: CAIKIGREGGDTQYF. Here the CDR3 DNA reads TGTGCCATCAAAATTGGACGGGAGGGTGGAGATACGCAGTATTTT.

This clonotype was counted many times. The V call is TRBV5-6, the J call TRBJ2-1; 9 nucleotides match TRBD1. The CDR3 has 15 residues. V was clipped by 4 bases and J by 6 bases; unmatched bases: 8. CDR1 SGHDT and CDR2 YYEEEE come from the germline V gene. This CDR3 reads CASSHRGLRGNEQFF. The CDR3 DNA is TGTGCCAGCAGCCACAGGGGGCTGCGGGGCAATGAGCAGTTCTTC. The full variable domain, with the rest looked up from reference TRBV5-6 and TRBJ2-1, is DAGVTQSPTHLIKTRGQQVTLRCSPKSGHDTVSWYQQALGQGPQFIFQYYEEEERQRGNFPDRFSGHQFPNYSSELNVNALLLGDSALYLCASSHRGLRGNEQFFGPGTRLTVL.

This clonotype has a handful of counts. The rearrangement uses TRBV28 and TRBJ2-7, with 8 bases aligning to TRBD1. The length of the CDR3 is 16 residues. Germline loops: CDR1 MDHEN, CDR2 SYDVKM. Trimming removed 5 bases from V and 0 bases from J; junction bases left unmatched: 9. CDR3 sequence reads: CASSPIDRGHSYEQYF. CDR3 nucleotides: TGTGCCAGCAGTCCTATCGACAGGGGCCACTCCTACGAGCAGTACTTC.